Shown below are 3 T cell receptor beta chains from a single sample sequenced in a study of blood T cell repertoires in COVID-19. Sequencing used immunoSEQ multiplex PCR; TCRdb keeps in-frame clones, though not all of them. The table lists tens of thousands of clones, over 85% of them singletons. The sample was peripheral blood. The source is a human donor in a cohort sampled during active COVID-19.

The V call is TRBV9, the J call TRBJ1-6; perhaps TRBD1 as D (6 bases). Germline V gene data show CDR1 as SGDLS and CDR2 as YYNGEE. The V end was cut by 6 bases, the J end by 9 bases, with 16 bases between. The CDR3 extends over 14 amino acids. This CDR3 is CASKGAGEGSPLHF. The CDR3 DNA sequence: TGTGCCAGCAAAGGGGCAGGGGAGGGTTCACCCCTCCACTTT.

The chain is built from TRBV5-1 and TRBJ2-2; a weak D match, TRBD1 (5 bases). Germline loops: CDR1 SGHRS, CDR2 YFSETQ. The CDR3 loop spans 17 amino acids. The V end lost 0 bases, the J end lost 7 bases, and 19 bases lay between the germline ends. CDR3 loop: CASSLVGGRDRGGELFF. CDR3 DNA sequence: TGCGCCAGCAGCTTGGTGGGCGGCAGGGATCGAGGCGGGGAGCTGTTTTTT.

This clone was detected only once. V gene TRBV6-2 or TRBV6-3 combines with J gene TRBJ1-2, with D tentatively TRBD1 (6 bases). The CDR3 is made up of 14 amino acids. The V gene lost 0 bases and the J gene lost 8 bases, with 13 bases spanning the gap. CDR1 and CDR2 from the germline V gene are MNHEY and SVGEGT. The CDR3 DNA sequence: TGTGCCAGCAGTTACTCTGCAGGGGCGGCCGGCTACACCTTC. It yields the protein CASSYSAGAAGYTF.